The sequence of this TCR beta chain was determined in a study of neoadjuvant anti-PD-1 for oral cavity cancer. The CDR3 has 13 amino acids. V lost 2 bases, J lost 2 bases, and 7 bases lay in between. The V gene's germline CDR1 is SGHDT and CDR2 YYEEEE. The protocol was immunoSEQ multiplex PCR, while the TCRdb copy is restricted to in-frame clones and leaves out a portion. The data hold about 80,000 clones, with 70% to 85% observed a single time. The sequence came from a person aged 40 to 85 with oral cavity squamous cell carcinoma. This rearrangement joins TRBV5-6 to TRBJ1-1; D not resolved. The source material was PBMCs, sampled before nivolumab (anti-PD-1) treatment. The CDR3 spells CASSLQSNTEAFF. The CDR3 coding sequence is TGTGCCAGCAGCTTACAGAGTAACACTGAAGCTTTCTTT.